The 4 T cell receptor beta chains in this list originate from one sample, sequenced in a study of blood T cells in healthy people across ages (dated by TCRdb to 2015 to 2017). The method was 5' RACE. This sample was sequenced with an Illumina HiSeq 2500. A second PCR of about 6 to 12 cycles was run with a J-beta primer mix and a sample-barcoded 5' primer. TCRdb passed the public sequencing reads through fastp at Q25 and MiXCR, retaining productive beta sequences. All rows with the same CDR3 protein become a single entry with the most common DNA and genes. A total of 700,000 to 900,000 distinct CDR3 sequences appear in this sample, under 30% of them only once. Over 2.5% of the sample lies in the top ten. The sample was also reused in another study, on T cells of mothers and their children.

The sequenced sample consisted of blood. These receptors were taken from a boy younger than 18 in good health.

This clonotype was found a few times. The chain carries TRBV14 and TRBJ1-1; D unresolved. The CDR3 is 16 amino acids. Trimming stripped 0 bases from V and 10 bases from J, with 21 bases between. CDR1 is SGHDN and CDR2 is FVKESK in the germline V gene. The CDR3: CASSQEAGGLGMGAFF. The CDR3 DNA sequence: TGTGCCAGCAGCCAAGAGGCAGGAGGGCTCGGAATGGGAGCTTTCTTT.

The J gene is TRBJ2-1, the V gene TRBV9; weak D call: TRBD2 (9 bases). The ends were cut back, 7 bases at V and 0 bases at J, with 17 bases in the middle. Germline lookup yields CDR1 SGDLS and CDR2 YYNGEE. This CDR3 has 16 residues. The CDR3 spells CASLRGRGGSYNEQFF. CDR3 nucleotide sequence: TGTGCCAGCCTCAGGGGGCGGGGGGGCTCCTACAATGAGCAGTTCTTC.

This chain's CDR3 is CASTRQVQETQYF. The CDR3, as DNA: TGTGCCAGCACTAGACAGGTCCAAGAGACCCAGTACTTC. This chain uses TRBV28 with TRBJ2-5, with D perhaps TRBD1 (6 bases). With 7 bases removed from V and 1 base from J, the gap between germline ends came to 10 bases. The germline CDR1 and CDR2 sequences are MDHEN and SYDVKM. The CDR3 extends over 13 amino acids.

The chain recombines TRBV5-1 with TRBJ2-6, with D unclear. In germline, CDR1 is SGHRS, CDR2 YFSETQ. The CDR3 runs to 16 residues. Trimming pared 0 bases from V and 4 bases from J, leaving 11 bases between. The CDR3 sequence: CASSLDLIPGANVLTF. The CDR3 DNA reads as TGCGCCAGCAGCTTGGATCTTATCCCCGGGGCCAACGTCCTGACTTTC.